This T cell receptor (beta chain) was captured by sequencing in a study of beta chain features in type 1 diabetes. The wider study: On cell yields, gender and age, patients and healthy donors were similar.

The investigators reverse transcribed all of the isolated RNA, so they sequenced expressed TCRB transcripts. The repertoire was sequenced with immunoSEQ multiplex PCR; TCRdb's copy has only in-frame clones and lacks some. The top ten hold less than 1.5% of the sample, which has 200,000 to 250,000 clones, roughly a tenth seen once. This clone was seen a handful of times. Sequencing input: central memory CD4+ T cells from blood. The TCR sequence derives from a young man in good health.

The CDR3 DNA follows: TGCAGCGTTGTGGCAAGCACAGATACGCAGTATTTT. Its translation: CSVVASTDTQYF. The genes are TRBV29-1 and TRBJ2-3; the D is unclear. Germline V gene lookup returns CDR1 SQVTM and CDR2 ANQGSEA. The CDR3 is made up of 12 amino acids. V lost 4 bases to trimming and J lost 0 bases, with 5 bases between them.